These 23 T cell receptor beta chains were all obtained from the same sample, sequenced in a study of blood T cells in healthy people across ages (dated by TCRdb to between 2014 and 2016). The method behind the library was 5' RACE. TCRdb names Illumina HiSeq 2500 as the instrument used. A second PCR of roughly 7 to 11 cycles was run with a J-beta primer mix and a sample-barcoded 5' primer. Using fastp at Q25 and MiXCR, TCRdb reprocessed the public reads and kept productive beta chains. Records with the same CDR3 protein are collapsed into one entry carrying the most frequent genes and DNA. The sample table lists approximately 730,000 distinct CDR3 sequences, roughly 43% of them with a count of one. The top ten constitute around 20% of the sample. Specimen: blood. The receptors were sampled from an older woman in good health.

This chain uses TRBV7-2 with TRBJ2-3; 8 positions agree with TRBD2. CDR1 is SGHTA, CDR2 FQGNSA, per germline. V shed 5 bases, J shed 5 bases, and the junction held 9 bases outside the gene matches. The CDR3 totals 15 residues. The chain's CDR3 is CASSAQSGRGDTQYF. CDR3 bases: TGTGCCAGCAGCGCCCAGAGCGGGAGAGGAGATACGCAGTATTTT.

Ten or more counts support this clonotype. This sequence joins TRBV5-1 and TRBJ2-5, with a tentative D call TRBD1 (5 bases). V was shortened by 3 bases and J by 2 bases, with 14 bases between the two germline ends. Germline V gene lookup returns CDR1 SGHRS and CDR2 YFSETQ. This CDR3 has 15 amino acids. CDR3 sequence reads: CASSSTQGGQETQYF. In DNA, the CDR3 is TGCGCCAGCAGCTCCACCCAGGGTGGACAAGAGACCCAGTACTTC. Filled out from reference TRBV5-1 and TRBJ2-5, the complete variable domain reads KAGVTQTPRYLIKTRGQQVTLSCSPISGHRSVSWYQQTPGQGLQFLFEYFSETQRNKGNFPGRFSGRQFSNSRSEMNVSTLELGDSALYLCASSSTQGGQETQYFGPGTRLLVL.

The rearrangement joins TRBV3-1 to TRBJ2-5; 9 bases line up with TRBD2. This CDR3 has 15 residues. The ends lost 1 base at V and 5 bases at J; junction bases unmatched: 5. In germline, CDR1 is LGHDT, CDR2 YNNKEL (reference sequence). CDR3 bases: TGTGCCAGCAGCCAAGGCCTAGCGGGATTGGAGACCCAGTACTTC. Amino acid sequence: CASSQGLAGLETQYF.

This clonotype was recorded a few times. This sequence joins TRBV29-1 and TRBJ1-2; 7 positions match TRBD1. This CDR3 has 14 amino acids. Germline CDR1 and CDR2: SQVTM and ANQGSEA. V lost 0 bases, J lost 8 bases, and 9 bases stayed unmatched. CDR3 sequence: CSVEDLQGGDGYTF. The CDR3 DNA is TGCAGCGTTGAAGATCTCCAGGGGGGCGACGGCTACACCTTC.

The rearrangement joins TRBV9 to TRBJ1-4, with unresolved D. The CDR3 covers 15 residues. The germline V and J ends were trimmed by 0 bases and 8 bases, with 14 bases remaining between them. Germline values: CDR1 SGDLS, CDR2 YYNGEE. CDR3 coding DNA: TGTGCCAGCAGCGTAGATGGGCAGTTGAACGAAAAACTGTTTTTT. It translates to CASSVDGQLNEKLFF.

This clonotype has more than one count but fewer than ten. The J gene is TRBJ2-4, the V gene TRBV9, with D tentatively TRBD1 or TRBD2 (6 bases each). V was clipped by 3 bases and J by 1 base, with 20 bases between them. Germline V gene data show CDR1 as SGDLS and CDR2 as YYNGEE. The CDR3 consists of 18 residues. CDR3 loop: CASSASEGGLPAKNIQYF. The CDR3 nucleotides read TGTGCCAGCAGCGCATCCGAAGGGGGACTTCCCGCCAAAAACATTCAGTACTTC.

The chain recombines TRBV12-3 or TRBV12-4 with TRBJ2-5; 9 bases fit TRBD2. The CDR3 runs to 14 residues. Germline trimming cut 7 bases from V and 5 bases from J; bases unmatched to any gene: 8. CDR3 residues: CASTRGGAEETQYF. The CDR3 DNA follows: TGTGCCAGCACTCGCGGGGGGGCCGAGGAGACCCAGTACTTC.

The gene calls are TRBV20-1 and TRBJ2-3, with 10 bases lining up with TRBD2. V was pared by 1 base and J by 5 bases, with 9 bases of the junction left unmatched. The CDR3 consists of 16 residues. CDR1 DFQATT and CDR2 SNEGSKA come from the germline V gene (reference sequence). The CDR3: CSARGLLAGKQDTQYF. Written as DNA, the CDR3 is TGCAGTGCTAGAGGGCTACTAGCGGGAAAGCAAGATACGCAGTATTTT.

CDR3 amino acids: CASSPGPGYGYTF. Written as DNA, the CDR3 is TGTGCCAGCAGCCCGGGACCAGGGTATGGCTACACCTTC. This chain links TRBV12-3 or TRBV12-4 with TRBJ1-2, with D perhaps TRBD1 (5 bases). Trimming stripped 6 bases from V and 5 bases from J, with 13 bases between. CDR3 length: 13 residues.

This clonotype was detected only a few times. The rearrangement uses TRBV5-1 and TRBJ2-5; 11 bases fit TRBD2. The CDR3 consists of 18 residues. Germline V gene lookup returns CDR1 SGHRS and CDR2 YFSETQ. J was trimmed by 4 bases and V by 4 bases; bases with no gene match: 15. The CDR3 reads CASSRGLAAHSGVETQYF. CDR3 bases: TGCGCCAGCAGCCGGGGACTAGCGGCCCACAGCGGTGTAGAGACCCAGTACTTC.

The chain is built from TRBV7-6 and TRBJ2-7; 9 positions match TRBD2. With 5 bases clipped from V and 5 bases from J, the junction kept 10 bases outside the gene matches. The germline CDR1 and CDR2 sequences are SGHVS and FNYEAQ. The CDR3 totals 15 residues. The CDR3 region is CASSAAGGPLDEQYF. The DNA of the CDR3 is TGTGCCAGCAGCGCCGCGGGAGGGCCGTTGGACGAGCAGTACTTC.

Of note for this clonotype: A much larger clone sits a single nucleotide away, making a read error possible. J is TRBJ1-1 and V is TRBV25-1, with D unresolved. CDR3 size: 11 residues. Germline V gene sequence: CDR1 MGHDK, CDR2 SYGVNS. V gave up 3 bases and J gave up 2 bases, with 1 base separating them. The CDR3 reads CASSDNTEAFF. Written as DNA, the CDR3 is TGTGCCAGCAGTGACAACACTGAAGCTTTCTTT.

The V gene is TRBV11-1, the J gene TRBJ2-1; 12 nucleotides align to TRBD2. The J call may be wrong; the DNA end is better matched by TRBJ2-7. The germline CDR1 and CDR2 sequences are SGHAT and FQDESV (reference sequence). The CDR3 loop spans 16 amino acids. CDR3 in DNA: TGTGCCAGCAGCCATCCTAGCGGGGGGGCCTACAATGAGCAGTACTTC. It translates to CASSHPSGGAYNEQYF.

CDR3 protein: CASSLSLAGATYEQYF. For the CDR3, the DNA is TGTGCCAGCAGCCTCAGTCTAGCGGGGGCCACCTACGAGCAGTACTTC. V is TRBV7-9 and J is TRBJ2-7; 10 bases agree with TRBD2. This CDR3 is 16 amino acids long. CDR1 SEHNR and CDR2 FQNEAQ come from the germline V gene (reference sequence). Trimming removed 5 bases from V and 2 bases from J; junction bases left unmatched: 9.

The chain carries TRBV28 and TRBJ2-3; 10 nucleotides agree with TRBD2. Germline CDR1 is MDHEN and CDR2 is SYDVKM. The length of the CDR3 is 16 residues. V lost 5 bases and J lost 0; bases outside the gene matches: 5. The CDR3 coding sequence is TGTGCCAGCAGTACACCGACTAGCGGGAGCACAGATACGCAGTATTTT. This sequence encodes CASSTPTSGSTDTQYF.

The gene calls are TRBV12-3 or TRBV12-4 and TRBJ1-6, with D perhaps TRBD1 (6 bases). The V gene lost 5 bases and the J gene lost 14 bases, with 16 bases spanning the gap. CDR3 length equals 13 residues. In DNA, the CDR3 is TGTGCCAGCAGTCCACAGGGAGGGTCATCCCTCCACTTT. Its translation is CASSPQGGSSLHF.

The CDR3 spells CASSRVDDTEAFF. CDR3 bases: TGCGCCAGCAGCAGGGTTGACGACACTGAAGCTTTCTTT. V is TRBV4-1 and J is TRBJ1-1; D remains unclear. Germline lookup yields CDR1 MGHRA and CDR2 YSYEKL. Trimming shortened V by 5 bases and J by 3 bases, and 10 bases separated the two germline ends. This CDR3 is 13 amino acids long.

V and J are TRBV12-3 or TRBV12-4 and TRBJ2-4, with TRBD2 matching over 7 bases. After removal of 6 bases from V and 10 bases from J, the junction contained 9 bases not matched to a gene. The CDR3 is made up of 13 amino acids. The CDR3 nucleotides read TGTGCCAGCAGCCAAAGCGGGAAGGGGATTCAGTACTTC. Amino acid sequence: CASSQSGKGIQYF.

This clonotype ranks as medium-sized. This chain uses TRBV7-2 with TRBJ2-7, with 8 positions matching TRBD1. From germline, CDR1 is SGHTA and CDR2 FQGNSA. CDR3 length equals 15 residues. V lost 6 bases and J lost 0; bases outside the gene matches: 7. CDR3 bases: TGTGCCAGCAGTGCCGACAGGGGAGGCTCCTACGAGCAGTACTTC. Its protein product is CASSADRGGSYEQYF.

This chain links TRBV11-2 with TRBJ2-7, with 12 positions matching TRBD2. Germline CDR1 and CDR2: SGHAT and FQNNGV. This CDR3 spans 18 amino acids. V dropped 4 bases and J dropped 4; count of bases not matched to a gene: 14. The CDR3 loop reads CASSSRPPGLAGSYEQYF. For the CDR3, the DNA is TGTGCCAGCAGCTCTAGGCCCCCCGGACTAGCGGGATCGTACGAGCAGTACTTC.

This clonotype was recorded many times. The CDR3: CASSPGTGGRTDTQYF. The DNA for the CDR3 is TGTGCCAGCAGTCCAGGGACAGGGGGCCGGACAGATACGCAGTATTTT. The chain uses TRBV12-3 or TRBV12-4 and TRBJ2-3; the match to TRBD1 covers 12 bases. The CDR3 is 16 residues long. Germline trimming cut 5 bases from V and 3 bases from J; bases unmatched to any gene: 6.

This sequence joins TRBV3-1 and TRBJ2-3, with D unresolved. Germline CDR1 LGHDT, CDR2 YNNKEL (reference sequence). CDR3 length: 16 residues. V lost 3 bases, J lost 2 bases, and 15 bases lay in between. As DNA, the CDR3 is TGTGCCAGCAGCCACTCTGGGCAAGTACCCACAGATACGCAGTATTTT. Protein: CASSHSGQVPTDTQYF.

A note on this clonotype: A much bigger clone sits one base away, suggesting this may be a read error. J is TRBJ2-1 and V is TRBV14, with D perhaps TRBD1 or TRBD2 (5 bases each). Gene TRBJ2-7 matches the end of the DNA better, so the J call may be wrong. This CDR3 is built from 14 residues. The germline gives CDR1 SGHDN, CDR2 FVKESK. The CDR3 DNA follows: TGTGCCAGCAGCCAATTTGGGGGTTACAATGAGCAGTACTTC. Amino acid sequence: CASSQFGGYNEQYF.